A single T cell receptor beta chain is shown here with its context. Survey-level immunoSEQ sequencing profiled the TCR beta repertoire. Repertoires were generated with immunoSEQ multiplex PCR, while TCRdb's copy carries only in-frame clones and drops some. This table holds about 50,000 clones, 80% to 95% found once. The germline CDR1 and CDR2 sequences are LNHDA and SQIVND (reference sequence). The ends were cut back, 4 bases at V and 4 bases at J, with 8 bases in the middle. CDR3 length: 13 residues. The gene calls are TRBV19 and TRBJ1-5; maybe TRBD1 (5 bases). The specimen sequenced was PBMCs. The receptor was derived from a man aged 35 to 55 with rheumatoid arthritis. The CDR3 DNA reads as TGTGCCAGTAGTACTCAGGGTAATCAGCCCCAGCATTTT. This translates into CASSTQGNQPQHF.